This entry describes one T cell receptor (beta chain). Time point in this sample: after neoadjuvant nivolumab, at surgical resection. The CDR3 runs 16 residues. Germline CDR1 reads KGHSH; CDR2 reads LQKENI. V was clipped by 0 bases and J by 0 bases, with 10 bases between them. The source of the sample is a study of neoadjuvant anti-PD-1 for oral cavity cancer. Overall study context: Non-progressing patients received a fourth nivolumab dose near day 43, then surgery on days 50-56.

Some clones are missing from TCRdb's copy, which holds only in-frame ones; the method was immunoSEQ multiplex PCR. This table has approximately 14,000 clones, approximately 75% appearing once. The sequence derives from a person between 40 and 79 years old with oral cavity squamous cell carcinoma. The chain has TRBV18 and TRBJ2-3; tentative D call: TRBD1 (6 bases). The sample was PBMCs, taken after nivolumab (anti-PD-1) treatment. The CDR3 loop reads CASSPPGQTSTDTQYF. The CDR3 DNA reads as TGTGCCAGCTCACCACCGGGACAAACCAGCACAGATACGCAGTATTTT.